The TCR beta chain under discussion was sequenced for a study of blood T cell repertoires in COVID-19. Study overall: Sites in the United States, Italy and Spain provided acute and convalescent COVID-19 samples.

Sequenced by immunoSEQ multiplex PCR; TCRdb stores in-frame clones only, minus some. In the table there are some 380,000 clones, roughly 86% of which are singletons. The CDR3 is 15 residues long. The V and J ends lost 1 base and 8 bases respectively, with 17 bases between them. Germline V lookup: CDR1 SNHLY, CDR2 FYNNEI. The gene calls are TRBV2 and TRBJ1-2; D might be TRBD1 (5 bases). This receptor was identified in a woman in her thirties or forties with acute COVID-19. Sequencing input: PBMCs or T cells enriched from blood (not recorded which). DNA for the CDR3: TGTGCCAGCAGTGAAGTCGCGGGGGACTACATAGGCTACACCTTC. It encodes CASSEVAGDYIGYTF.